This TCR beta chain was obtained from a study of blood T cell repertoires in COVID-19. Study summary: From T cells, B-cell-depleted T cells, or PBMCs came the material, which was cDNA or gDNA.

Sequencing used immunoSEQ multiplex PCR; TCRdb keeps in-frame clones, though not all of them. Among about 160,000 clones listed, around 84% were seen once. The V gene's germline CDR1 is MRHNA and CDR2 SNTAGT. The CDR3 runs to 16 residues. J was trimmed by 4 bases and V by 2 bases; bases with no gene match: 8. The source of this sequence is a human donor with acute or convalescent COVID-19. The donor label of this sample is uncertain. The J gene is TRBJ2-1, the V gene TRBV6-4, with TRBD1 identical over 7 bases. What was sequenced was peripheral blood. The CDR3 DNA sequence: TGTGCCAGCAGTGACCAACCGGGACAGCGTTACAATGAGCAGTTCTTC. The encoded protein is CASSDQPGQRYNEQFF.